The 9 T cell receptor beta chains presented below share a single source sample, sequenced in a study of regulatory T cells in long-lasting Graves disease. The time point: persistent/refractory GD, antithyroid drugs over 5 years with positive TRAb. TCR sequences were obtained from RNA taken from PBMCs. Both iRepertoire HTBI primers and Arm-PCR of CDR3 regions were used to build the TCR beta libraries. TCRdb re-called the multiplex PCR reads through MiXCR, storing one row per CDR3 protein. This table holds about 470,000 distinct CDR3 sequences, roughly 21% found once. Here the sequenced sample was peripheral blood mononuclear cells (PBMCs), taken when the disease was refractory, from a patient treated with antithyroid drugs. The receptors here all came from a female donor with Graves disease.

The chain recombines TRBV5-1 with TRBJ2-6, with D uncertain. Germline CDR1 and CDR2: SGHRS and YFSETQ. The CDR3 consists of 15 residues. Trimming shortened V by 2 bases and J by 0 bases, and 6 bases separated the two germline ends. DNA of the CDR3: TGCGCCAGCAGCTTTTTGAGCTCTGGGGCCAACGTCCTGACTTTC. This encodes CASSFLSSGANVLTF.

As regards this clonotype: Since a much larger clone is just one base distant, this may be a read error. The J gene is TRBJ2-7, the V gene TRBV20-1; 13 bases are a match to TRBD2. Germline V gene sequence: CDR1 DFQATT, CDR2 SNEGSKA (reference sequence). The CDR3 length is 15 residues. Trimming took 2 bases from V and 6 from J; bases not matched to a gene: 7. The CDR3 bases are TGCAGTGCTAGACCCCGAGGACTAGCGGGAGCCGAGCAGTACTTC. Translation gives CSARPRGLAGAEQYF.

The genes are TRBV20-1 and TRBJ1-1; no reliable D call. CDR1 DFQATT and CDR2 SNEGSKA come from the germline V gene (reference sequence). The CDR3 runs 15 residues. V lost 3 bases and J 1 base, leaving 15 bases between the germline ends. CDR3 in DNA: TGCAGTGCTAGTAAACCCCCCCCTTCGAACACTGAAGCTTTCTTT. Residues: CSASKPPPSNTEAFF.

The rearrangement uses TRBV24-1 and TRBJ2-3; D is undetermined. CDR1 is KGHDR, CDR2 SFDVKD, per germline. V was trimmed by 6 bases and J by 4 bases, leaving 4 bases between them. CDR3 length: 11 residues. CDR3 region: CATSRSDTQYF. The CDR3 DNA sequence: TGTGCCACCAGTAGATCAGATACGCAGTATTTT.

The genes are TRBV7-3 and TRBJ2-7, with TRBD1 matching over 10 bases. The length of the CDR3 is 15 residues. Germline CDR1 SGHTA, CDR2 FQGTGA. V trimming: 5 bases; J trimming: 3 bases; junction bases outside the gene matches: 7. CDR3 protein: CASSPTGGADYEQYF. The CDR3 DNA reads as TGTGCCAGCAGCCCGACAGGGGGCGCCGACTACGAGCAGTACTTC.

Points on this clonotype: An end of the junction differs from the germline gene, which may be a read error. The V and J genes are TRBV20-1 and TRBJ2-7, with 9 positions matching TRBD1. CDR3 length equals 13 residues. Germline values: CDR1 DFQATT, CDR2 SNEGSKA (reference sequence). This chain's CDR3 is CSVLDRGFGEQHF. CDR3 sequence (DNA): TGCAGCGTCCTCGACAGGGGGTTTGGCGAGCAGCACTTC.

This clonotype was seen ten or more times. This chain joins TRBV28 and TRBJ1-5; D not certain. Trimming pared 5 bases from V and 9 bases from J, leaving 11 bases between. The CDR3 has 12 residues. Germline V gene data show CDR1 as MDHEN and CDR2 as SYDVKM. The chain's CDR3 is CASSPGPTPQHF. The CDR3 DNA reads TGTGCCAGCAGTCCCGGGCCCACGCCCCAGCATTTT. Together with reference TRBV28 and TRBJ1-5, the CDR3 gives the full variable domain: DVKVTQSSRYLVKRTGEKVFLECVQDMDHENMFWYRQDPGLGLRLIYFSYDVKMKEKGDIPEGYSVSREKKERFSLILESASTNQTSMYLCASSPGPTPQHFGDGTRLSIL.

At least ten counts were recorded for this clonotype. The chain has TRBV12-5 and TRBJ1-5; TRBD1 might be the D (5 bases). CDR1 LGHNT and CDR2 FRNRAP come from the germline V gene. CDR3 size: 14 residues. V gave up 6 bases and J gave up 1 base, with 10 bases separating them. CDR3 nucleotide sequence: TGTGCTAGTGGACCTGACAGAAGCAATCAGCCCCAGCATTTT. This translates into CASGPDRSNQPQHF.

This rearrangement joins TRBV6-1 to TRBJ1-1, with 10 positions matching TRBD1. CDR1 and CDR2 (germline): MNHNS, SASEGT. The J segment lost 1 base and the V segment lost 4 bases, leaving 6 bases of the junction unmatched. The CDR3 extends over 16 amino acids. CDR3 protein: CASSAPGQGPNTEAFF. CDR3 nucleotides: TGTGCCAGCAGTGCGCCGGGACAGGGGCCGAACACTGAAGCTTTCTTT.